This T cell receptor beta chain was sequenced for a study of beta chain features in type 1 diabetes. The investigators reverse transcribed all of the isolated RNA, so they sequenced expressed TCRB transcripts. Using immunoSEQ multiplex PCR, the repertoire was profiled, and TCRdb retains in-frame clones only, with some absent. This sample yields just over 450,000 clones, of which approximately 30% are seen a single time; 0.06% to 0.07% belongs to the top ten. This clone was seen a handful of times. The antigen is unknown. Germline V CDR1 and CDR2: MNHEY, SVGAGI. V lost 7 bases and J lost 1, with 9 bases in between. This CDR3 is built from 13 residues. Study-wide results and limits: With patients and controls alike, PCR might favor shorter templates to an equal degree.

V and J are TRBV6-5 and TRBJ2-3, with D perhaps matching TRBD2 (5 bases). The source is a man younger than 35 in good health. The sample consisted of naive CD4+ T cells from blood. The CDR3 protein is CASKAEGTDTQYF. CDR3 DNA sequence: TGTGCCAGCAAAGCGGAGGGCACAGATACGCAGTATTTT.